A few counts support the clone carrying this T cell receptor beta chain. The target antigen is unknown. The record originates from a study of T cell repertoires in cytomegalovirus infection. Overall study context: Shared public TCR beta signatures pointed to both CMV infection and a matching HLA type. General study results and limits: The cumulative frequency of public TCR beta families identified carriers of CMV plus the relevant HLA.

TCRdb ran MiXCR on the reads and lists one entry per CDR3 protein. The table records about 310,000 distinct CDR3 sequences, more than 20% of them present only once. The germline V and J ends were trimmed by 12 bases and 10 bases, with 23 bases remaining between them. The CDR3 totals 14 residues. Germline lookup yields CDR1 KGHDR and CDR2 SFDVKD. Sequences were derived from cultured PBMCs, sampled from culture after CMV antigen stimulation. The sequence was obtained from a human donor in good health (CMV status not recorded). Some clones in this sample may be carry-over from other donors' samples. The rearrangement joins TRBV24-1 to TRBJ2-2, with D possibly being TRBD1 or TRBD2 (5 bases each). The CDR3 sequence is CAASPGTMRAELFF. In nucleotides, the CDR3 is TGTGCCGCCTCCCCAGGGACGATGCGGGCGGAGCTGTTTTTT.